This note documents a single T cell receptor (beta chain) sequence. As yet, its antigen is unknown. CDR3 length: 14 residues. Germline values: CDR1 SGHNT, CDR2 YYREEE (reference sequence). V was pared by 0 bases and J by 7 bases, with 13 bases between. This record comes from a study of identifying expanded T cells in peripheral blood. Study results and limitations: Approximately two-week clone count variance significantly increased as total template count grew.

Sequenced by immunoSEQ multiplex PCR; TCRdb stores in-frame clones only, minus some. The sample lists around 50,000 clones, approximately 90% occurring once. No infections or other immune events were documented during collection. The sample comprised blood. This TCR was recovered from a person aged 18 to 75 in good health. The chain is built from TRBV5-4 and TRBJ1-2, with unresolved D. The CDR3 coding sequence is TGTGCCAGCAGCTTGGTTAGGGAATCCACTGGCTACACCTTC. Its protein product is CASSLVRESTGYTF.